A single T cell receptor (beta chain) is shown here with its context. This specimen comes from a study of blood T cell repertoires in COVID-19. Germline CDR1 reads MNHEY; CDR2 reads SMNVEV (reference sequence). J was trimmed by 8 bases and V by 0 bases; bases with no gene match: 11. There are 17 residues in the CDR3. Here immunoSEQ multiplex PCR was the method, and the copy in TCRdb shows in-frame clones only, minus some. The data show around 150,000 clones, about four fifths seen once. The receptor was isolated from a man aged 45-60 years who had recovered from COVID-19. Sequencing was carried out using PBMCs or T cells enriched from blood (not recorded which). V usage is TRBV27 and J usage is TRBJ2-3, with 10 bases fitting TRBD2. CDR3 loop: CASSLSPTSGAIRTQYF. As DNA, the CDR3 is TGTGCCAGCAGTTTATCTCCTACTAGCGGGGCTATCCGTACGCAGTATTTT.